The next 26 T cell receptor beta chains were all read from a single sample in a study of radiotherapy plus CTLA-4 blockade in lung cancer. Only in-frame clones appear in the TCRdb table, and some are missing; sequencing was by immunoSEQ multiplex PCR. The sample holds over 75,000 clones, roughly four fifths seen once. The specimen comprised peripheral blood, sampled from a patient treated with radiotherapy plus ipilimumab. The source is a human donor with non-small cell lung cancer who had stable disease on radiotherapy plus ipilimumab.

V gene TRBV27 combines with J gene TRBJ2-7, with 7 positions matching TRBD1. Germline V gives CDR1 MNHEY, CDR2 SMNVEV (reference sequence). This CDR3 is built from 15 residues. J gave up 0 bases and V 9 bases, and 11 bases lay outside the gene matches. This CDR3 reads CASLPGQHYSYEQYF. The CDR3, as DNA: TGTGCCAGTCTACCGGGACAGCATTACTCCTACGAGCAGTACTTC.

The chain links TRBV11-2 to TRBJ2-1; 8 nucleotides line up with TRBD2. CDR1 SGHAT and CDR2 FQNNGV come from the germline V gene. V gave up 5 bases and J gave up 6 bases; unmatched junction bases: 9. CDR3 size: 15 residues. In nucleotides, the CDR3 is TGTGCCAGCAGCCTAGCGGGTTTCGGAGTCAATGAGCAGTTCTTC. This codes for CASSLAGFGVNEQFF.

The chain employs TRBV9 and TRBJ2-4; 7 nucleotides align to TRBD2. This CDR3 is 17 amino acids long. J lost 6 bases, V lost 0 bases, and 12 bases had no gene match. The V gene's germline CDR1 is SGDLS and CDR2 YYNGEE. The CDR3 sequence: CASSVEPVTSRRNIQYF. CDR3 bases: TGTGCCAGCAGCGTAGAGCCCGTGACTAGCAGGCGAAACATTCAGTACTTC.

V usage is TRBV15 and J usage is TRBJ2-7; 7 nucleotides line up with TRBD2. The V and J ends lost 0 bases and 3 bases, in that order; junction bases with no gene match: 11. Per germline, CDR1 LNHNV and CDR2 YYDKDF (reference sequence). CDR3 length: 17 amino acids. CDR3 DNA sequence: TGTGCCACCAGCAGAGAGGTCGCGGGGGTCCGGGACTACGAGCAGTACTTC. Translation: CATSREVAGVRDYEQYF.

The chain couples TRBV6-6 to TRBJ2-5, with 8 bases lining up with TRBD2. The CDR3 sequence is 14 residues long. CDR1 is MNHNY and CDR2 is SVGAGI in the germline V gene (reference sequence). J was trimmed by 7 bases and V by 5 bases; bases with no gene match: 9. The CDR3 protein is CASSPIGGGGTQYF. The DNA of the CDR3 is TGTGCCAGCAGTCCCATCGGGGGGGGAGGGACCCAGTACTTC.

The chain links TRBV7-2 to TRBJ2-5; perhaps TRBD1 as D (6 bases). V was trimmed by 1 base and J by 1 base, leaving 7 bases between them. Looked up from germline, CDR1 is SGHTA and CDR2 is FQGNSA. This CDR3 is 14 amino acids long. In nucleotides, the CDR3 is TGTGCCAGCAGCTTAGGGACAGTCCAAGAGACCCAGTACTTC. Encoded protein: CASSLGTVQETQYF. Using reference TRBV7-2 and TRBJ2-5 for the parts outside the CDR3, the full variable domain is GAGVSQSPSNKVTEKGKDVELRCDPISGHTALYWYRQSLGQGLEFLIYFQGNSAPDKSGLPSDRFSAERTGGSVSTLTIQRTQQEDSAVYLCASSLGTVQETQYFGPGTRLLVL.

The CDR3 DNA reads as TGTGCCAGCAGCCCTACTAGGCTAGCGGGAGCCGAGCAGTTCTTC. Translated, it gives CASSPTRLAGAEQFF. The chain carries TRBV4-2 and TRBJ2-1; 10 nucleotides align to TRBD2. The ends lost 4 bases at V and 10 bases at J; junction bases unmatched: 10. CDR1 and CDR2 (germline): LGHNA, YNFKEQ. The CDR3 has 15 residues.

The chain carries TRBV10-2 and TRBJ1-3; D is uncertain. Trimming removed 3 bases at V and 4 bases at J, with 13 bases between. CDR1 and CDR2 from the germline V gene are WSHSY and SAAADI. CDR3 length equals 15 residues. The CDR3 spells CASSDSAAKGNTIYF. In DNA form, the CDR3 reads TGCGCCAGCAGTGACTCCGCGGCGAAGGGAAACACCATATATTTT.

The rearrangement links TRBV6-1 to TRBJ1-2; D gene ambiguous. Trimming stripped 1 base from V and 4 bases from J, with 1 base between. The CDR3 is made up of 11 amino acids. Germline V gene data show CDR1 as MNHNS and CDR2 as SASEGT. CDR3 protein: CASSEVYGYTF. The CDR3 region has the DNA TGTGCCAGCAGTGAAGTCTATGGCTACACCTTC.

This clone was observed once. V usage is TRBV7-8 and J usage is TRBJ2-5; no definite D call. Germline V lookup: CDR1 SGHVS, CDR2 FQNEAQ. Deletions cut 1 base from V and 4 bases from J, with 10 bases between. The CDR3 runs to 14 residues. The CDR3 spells CASSLDGSGETQYF. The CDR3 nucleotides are TGTGCCAGCAGCTTAGACGGCTCGGGAGAGACCCAGTACTTC.

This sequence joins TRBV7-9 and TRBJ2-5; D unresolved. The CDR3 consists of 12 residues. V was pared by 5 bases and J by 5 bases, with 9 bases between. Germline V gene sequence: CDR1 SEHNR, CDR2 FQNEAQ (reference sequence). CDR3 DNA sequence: TGTGCCAGCAGCCAGGACCGGGAGACCCAGTACTTC. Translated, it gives CASSQDRETQYF. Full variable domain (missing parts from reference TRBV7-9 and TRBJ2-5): DTGVSQNPRHKITKRGQNVTFRCDPISEHNRLYWYRQTLGQGPEFLTYFQNEAQLEKSRLLSDRFSAERPKGSFSTLEIQRTEQGDSAMYLCASSQDRETQYFGPGTRLLVL.

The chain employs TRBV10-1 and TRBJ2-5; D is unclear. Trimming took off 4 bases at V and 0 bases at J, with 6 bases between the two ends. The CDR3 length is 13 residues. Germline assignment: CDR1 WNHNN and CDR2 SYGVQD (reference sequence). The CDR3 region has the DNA TGCGCCAGCAGTGTGGGGAACCAAGAGACCCAGTACTTC. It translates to CASSVGNQETQYF.

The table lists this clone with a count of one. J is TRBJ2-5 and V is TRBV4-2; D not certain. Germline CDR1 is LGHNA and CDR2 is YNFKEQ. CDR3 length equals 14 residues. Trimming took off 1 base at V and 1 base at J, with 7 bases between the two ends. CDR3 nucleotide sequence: TGTGCCAGCAGCCAAGTGGGCCTCCAAGAGACCCAGTACTTC. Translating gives CASSQVGLQETQYF.

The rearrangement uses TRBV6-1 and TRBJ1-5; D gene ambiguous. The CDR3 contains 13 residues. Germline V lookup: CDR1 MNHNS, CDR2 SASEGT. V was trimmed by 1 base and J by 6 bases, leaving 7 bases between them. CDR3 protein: CASSEVRVQPQHF. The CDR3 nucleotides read TGTGCCAGCAGTGAAGTGAGGGTTCAGCCCCAGCATTTT.

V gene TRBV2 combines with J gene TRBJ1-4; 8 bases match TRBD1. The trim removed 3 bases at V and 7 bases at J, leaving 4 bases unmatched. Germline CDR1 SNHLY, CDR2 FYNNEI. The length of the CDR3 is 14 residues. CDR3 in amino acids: CASSDAGGSEKLFF. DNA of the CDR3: TGTGCCAGCAGTGATGCAGGGGGCAGTGAAAAACTGTTTTTT.

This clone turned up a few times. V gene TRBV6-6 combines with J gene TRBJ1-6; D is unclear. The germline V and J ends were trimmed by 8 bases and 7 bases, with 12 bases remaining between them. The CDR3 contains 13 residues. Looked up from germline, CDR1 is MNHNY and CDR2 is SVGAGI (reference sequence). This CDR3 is CASVVDGNSPLHF. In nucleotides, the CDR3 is TGTGCCAGCGTGGTTGACGGGAATTCACCCCTCCACTTT.

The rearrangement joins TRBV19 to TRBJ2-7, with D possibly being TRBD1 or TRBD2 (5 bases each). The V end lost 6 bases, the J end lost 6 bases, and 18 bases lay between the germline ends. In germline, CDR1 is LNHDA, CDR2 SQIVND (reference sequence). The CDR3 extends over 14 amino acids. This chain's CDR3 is CASRTTGGLGEQYF. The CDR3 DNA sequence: TGTGCCAGTAGGACAACAGGAGGCTTGGGCGAGCAGTACTTC.

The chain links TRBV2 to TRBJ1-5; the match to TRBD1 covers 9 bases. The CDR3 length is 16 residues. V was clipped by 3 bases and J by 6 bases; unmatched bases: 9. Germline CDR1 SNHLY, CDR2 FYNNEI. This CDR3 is CASSERGTGYSQPQHF. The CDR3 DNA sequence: TGTGCCAGCAGTGAGAGAGGGACAGGGTATAGTCAGCCCCAGCATTTT.

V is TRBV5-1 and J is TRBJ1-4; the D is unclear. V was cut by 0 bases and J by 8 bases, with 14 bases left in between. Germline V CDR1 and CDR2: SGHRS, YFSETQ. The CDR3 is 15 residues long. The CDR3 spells CASSLAGPSAEKLFF. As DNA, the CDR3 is TGCGCCAGCAGCTTGGCAGGCCCAAGTGCGGAAAAACTGTTTTTT.

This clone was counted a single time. CDR3 bases: TGCGCCAGCAGCTTTAATTTACAGGGTACGCAGTATTTT. Residues: CASSFNLQGTQYF. The V and J genes are TRBV5-1 and TRBJ2-3; D might be TRBD1 (6 bases). Trimming took off 2 bases at V and 8 bases at J, with 12 bases between the two ends. From germline, CDR1 is SGHRS and CDR2 YFSETQ. The CDR3 is 13 residues long. Full variable domain (remainder filled in from reference TRBV5-1 and TRBJ2-3): KAGVTQTPRYLIKTRGQQVTLSCSPISGHRSVSWYQQTPGQGLQFLFEYFSETQRNKGNFPGRFSGRQFSNSRSEMNVSTLELGDSALYLCASSFNLQGTQYFGPGTRLTVL.

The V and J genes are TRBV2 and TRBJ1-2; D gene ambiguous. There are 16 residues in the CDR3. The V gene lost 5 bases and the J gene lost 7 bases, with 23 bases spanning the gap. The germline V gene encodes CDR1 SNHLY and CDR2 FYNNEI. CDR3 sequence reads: CASSRIASTRGRGYTF. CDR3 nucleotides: TGTGCCAGCAGTCGGATAGCGTCTACCCGGGGTCGTGGCTACACCTTC. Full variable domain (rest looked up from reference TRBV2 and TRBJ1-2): EPEVTQTPSHQVTQMGQEVILRCVPISNHLYFYWYRQILGQKVEFLVSFYNNEISEKSEIFDDQFSVERPDGSNFTLKIRSTKLEDSAMYFCASSRIASTRGRGYTFGSGTRLTVV.

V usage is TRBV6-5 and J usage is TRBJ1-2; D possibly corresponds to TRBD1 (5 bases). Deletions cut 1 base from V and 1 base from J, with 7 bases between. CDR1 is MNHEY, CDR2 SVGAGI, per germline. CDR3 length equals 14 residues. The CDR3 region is CASSYYQGNYGYTF. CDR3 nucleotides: TGTGCCAGCAGTTACTATCAGGGTAACTATGGCTACACCTTC.

CDR3 DNA sequence: TGTGCCAGCAGCTTAACACGGAGGACACCCCTCCACTTT. Protein: CASSLTRRTPLHF. The rearrangement uses TRBV7-2 and TRBJ1-6; D remains ambiguous. There are 13 residues in the CDR3. Per the germline V gene, CDR1 is SGHTA and CDR2 is FQGNSA. V was pared by 2 bases and J by 11 bases, with 10 bases between.

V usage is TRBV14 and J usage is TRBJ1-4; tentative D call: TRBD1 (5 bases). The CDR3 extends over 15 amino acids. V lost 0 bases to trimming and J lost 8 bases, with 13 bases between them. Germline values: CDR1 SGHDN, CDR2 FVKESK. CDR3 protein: CASSQDTGVGEKLFF. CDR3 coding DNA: TGTGCCAGCAGCCAAGATACGGGGGTAGGCGAAAAACTGTTTTTT.

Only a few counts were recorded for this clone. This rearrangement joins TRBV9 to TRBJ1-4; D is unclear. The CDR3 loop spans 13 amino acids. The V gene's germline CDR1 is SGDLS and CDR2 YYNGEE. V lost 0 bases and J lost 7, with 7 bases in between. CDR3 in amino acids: CASSVDAGEKLFF. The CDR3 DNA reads TGTGCCAGCAGCGTAGACGCAGGTGAAAAACTGTTTTTT.

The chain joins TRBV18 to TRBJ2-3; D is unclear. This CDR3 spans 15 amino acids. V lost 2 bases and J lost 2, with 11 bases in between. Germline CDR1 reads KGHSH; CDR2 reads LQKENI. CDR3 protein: CASSPRSPYTDTQYF. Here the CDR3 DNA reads TGTGCCAGCTCACCAAGGAGCCCTTACACAGATACGCAGTATTTT.